These T cell receptor beta chains were read from a single sample in a study of T cell repertoires in aging, cancer and after chemotherapy. One entry per CDR3 protein, called by TCRdb with MiXCR from the multiplex PCR reads. The sample has some 5,900 distinct CDR3 sequences, 23% seen once. The sequenced sample consisted of blood. The receptor source for this set is a human donor with a blood cancer. CDR3s include the opening cysteine and the closing phenylalanine or tryptophan. The D gene is left open where the match is weak. Expanded clones are given a class, and other clones once, few, many or no size at all.

>TRBJ2-2|TRBV29-1|NA|TRBD1
TGCAGCGTTGCCTCACAGGGGGACACCGGGGAGCTGTTTTTT
CSVASQGDTGELFF
>TRBJ1-1|TRBV7-2|NA|NA
TGTGCCAGCAGCTTACCCTGGACTGAAGCTTTCTTT
CASSLPWTEAFF
>TRBJ1-2|TRBV28|large|NA
TGTGCCAGCAGTTCCCTACTTGACAGGGGCTACACCTTC
CASSSLLDRGYTF
>TRBJ2-6|TRBV27|NA|TRBD1
TGTGCCAGCGTCGGGACAGCTGGATCTGGGGCCAACGTCCTGACTTTC
CASVGTAGSGANVLTF
>TRBJ2-3|TRBV7-6|medium-sized|NA
TGTGCCAGCAGCTGGCCCCGGGGCGGCTCAGATACGCAGTATTTT
CASSWPRGGSDTQYF
>TRBJ2-2|TRBV30|large|NA
TGTGCCTGGAGGTCGGGGCGGTACACCGGGGAGCTGTTTTTT
CAWRSGRYTGELFF
>TRBJ2-5|TRBV7-6|medium-sized|NA
TGTGCCAGCAGCTTAGGGTCACGGGCCACGGAGACCCAGTACTTC
CASSLGSRATETQYF
>TRBJ2-7|TRBV5-1|NA|NA
TGCGCCAGCAGCCCTCCCGAGGCGGGATCGGGCCTCGAGCAGTACTTC
CASSPPEAGSGLEQYF
>TRBJ2-1|TRBV5-5|NA|TRBD2
TGTGCCAGCAGCCTACCCCCTAGCGGGGGTAATGAGCAGTTCTTC
CASSLPPSGGNEQFF
>TRBJ2-7|TRBV5-1|few|NA
TGCGCCAGCAGCTTGGCAGGGAAACCCTACGAGCAGTACTTC
CASSLAGKPYEQYF
>TRBJ1-3|TRBV5-4|medium-sized|TRBD1
TGTGCCAGCAGCTTCCAGACAGGGACTGGAAACACCATATATTTT
CASSFQTGTGNTIYF
>TRBJ2-3|TRBV6-1|medium-sized|NA
TGTGCCAGCAGTGGGGCGGGGCAAAGCACAGATACGCAGTATTTT
CASSGAGQSTDTQYF
>TRBJ2-1|TRBV10-2|NA|TRBD2
TGCGCCAGCGGAACCGGGACTAGCGGGAAATACAATGAGCAGTTCTTC
CASGTGTSGKYNEQFF
>TRBJ2-4|TRBV20-1|few|TRBD2
TGCAGTGCTAGAGAACTAGCGGAACTGGTAGCCAAAAACATTCAGTACTTC
CSARELAELVAKNIQYF
>TRBJ2-1|TRBV5-4|medium-sized|TRBD1
TGTGCCAGCAGCACACAGGGGGCCCAGTTCTTC
CASSTQGAQFF
>TRBJ2-7|TRBV7-9|NA|NA
TGTGCCAGCAGCCCGGCGGAGGGCGGCGAGCAGTACTTC
CASSPAEGGEQYF
>TRBJ2-6|TRBV6-1|medium-sized|NA
TGTGCCAGCAGGAAGGGTGTCTCTGGGGCCAACGTCCTGACTTTC
CASRKGVSGANVLTF
>TRBJ1-5|TRBV5-1|NA|NA
TGCGCCAGCAGCTTGAGGGGGGATGGCAATCAGCCCCAGCATTTT
CASSLRGDGNQPQHF
>TRBJ2-1|TRBV5-1|few|TRBD1
TGCGCCAGCAGCCGACAGGGGACCTACAATGAGCAGTTCTTC
CASSRQGTYNEQFF
>TRBJ2-1|TRBV5-4|NA|NA
TGTGCCAGCAGCGTTCTGGGGGGGCGGGCCTACAATGAGCAGTTCTTC
CASSVLGGRAYNEQFF
>TRBJ2-1|TRBV12-3/TRBV12-4|few|NA
TGTGCCAGCAGTTTCGGGCGTGCGACCTACAATGAGCAGTTCTTC
CASSFGRATYNEQFF
>TRBJ1-1|TRBV6-1|few|TRBD1
TGTGCCAGCCGGACAGGGTTGGCGGAGGGGACTGAAGCTTTCTTT
CASRTGLAEGTEAFF
>TRBJ1-2|TRBV6-7|once|NA
TGTGCCAGCAGTTACTCCCTCGACGCTAACTATGGCTACACCTTC
CASSYSLDANYGYTF
>TRBJ2-1|TRBV6-2/TRBV6-3|medium-sized|TRBD2
TGTGCCAGCAGTTACGTAGCGGGAGGATATCGCAATGAGCAGTTCTTC
CASSYVAGGYRNEQFF
>TRBJ1-1|TRBV29-1|medium-sized|NA
TGCAGCGTTGGGACCCCCACTGAAGCTTTCTTT
CSVGTPTEAFF
>TRBJ2-5|TRBV13|medium-sized|NA
TGTGCCAGCAGCTCCCCGGGCGGCCAAGAGACCCAGTACTTC
CASSSPGGQETQYF
>TRBJ2-7|TRBV11-2|few|NA
TGTGCCAGCAGCTTAGTGACGGGTCCTACCTACGAGCAGTACTTC
CASSLVTGPTYEQYF
>TRBJ2-4|TRBV30|medium-sized|TRBD1
TGTGCCTGGAGTGGGACAGGGCTAGCCAAAAACATTCAGTACTTC
CAWSGTGLAKNIQYF
>TRBJ2-2|TRBV29-1|large|NA
TGCAGCGTTGATACAGGGAACACCGGGGAGCTGTTTTTT
CSVDTGNTGELFF
>TRBJ1-5|TRBV6-1|NA|TRBD1
TGTGCCAGCAGTGAACAGCGACAGGGGCGAGCCGACGGTCAGCCCCAGCATTTT
CASSEQRQGRADGQPQHF
>TRBJ2-5|TRBV5-1|few|NA
TGCGCCAGCAACTTGGACATCCAAGAGACCCAGTACTTC
CASNLDIQETQYF
>TRBJ1-5|TRBV6-2/TRBV6-3|large|NA
TGTGCCAGCACCGAATCACGAGGATTTAGCAATCAGCCCCAGCATTTT
CASTESRGFSNQPQHF
>TRBJ1-6|TRBV7-6|few|TRBD1
TGTGCCAGCAGCCACCCCGGGACAGGGAAGAATTCACCCCTCCACTTT
CASSHPGTGKNSPLHF
>TRBJ1-1|TRBV15|few|TRBD1
TGTGCCACCAGCAGAGACCTACAGGGGGCTGGCACTGAAGCTTTCTTT
CATSRDLQGAGTEAFF